This is a list of T cell receptor beta chains from one sample in a study of blood T cells in healthy people across ages. TCRdb itself ran the 5' RACE reads through MiXCR, one entry per CDR3 protein. The sample includes 500,000 to 700,000 distinct CDR3 sequences, under 30% of them seen just once. Sequencing was carried out using blood. The receptors were gathered from a woman of 80 years or more in good health. Each CDR3 is given with its conserved first and last residue. A D gene is named only where the DNA matches it firmly. A row's size may be missing; if present it is once, few, many or a size class.

TRBJ2-4 many TRBV12-3/TRBV12-4 - TGTGCCAGCAGCCTTGAACGGGTAGCCAAAAACATTCAGTACTTC CASSLERVAKNIQYF
TRBJ2-5 - TRBV6-5 - TGTGCCAGCAGTTACTCGATGAAGGCCCCAGAGGAGACCCAGTACTTC CASSYSMKAPEETQYF
TRBJ2-1 many TRBV10-3 - TGTGCCATCAGTCGCAGGGTAGGGAATGAGCAGTTCTTC CAISRRVGNEQFF
TRBJ2-3 many TRBV4-3 - TGCGCCAGCAGCCAAGGGGTCCGATCCACAGATACGCAGTATTTT CASSQGVRSTDTQYF
TRBJ1-2 many TRBV28 - TGTGCCAGCAGGACTGACCCCAGGGCCCCCTACACCTTC CASRTDPRAPYTF
TRBJ2-1 many TRBV2 TRBD2 TGTGCCAGCAGCCGACTAGCGGGATCTTACAATGAGCAGTTCTTC CASSRLAGSYNEQFF
TRBJ2-7 - TRBV20-1 - TGCAGTGCTAGGACATCGACCCGGGGCGAGCAGTACTTC CSARTSTRGEQYF
TRBJ1-5 many TRBV6-5 TRBD1 TGTGCCAGCAGTCGCGGGGCAGACAGGGGTAATCAGCCCCAGCATTTT CASSRGADRGNQPQHF
TRBJ2-1 many TRBV12-3/TRBV12-4 - TGTGCCAGCAGTTTTTTACGGGGGACCAACAATGAGCAGTTCTTC CASSFLRGTNNEQFF
TRBJ2-1 many TRBV7-2 - TGTGCCAGCAGCTTAGCTACCAGGGGATCACTAATGCGCAATGAGCAGTTCTTC CASSLATRGSLMRNEQFF
TRBJ2-5 many TRBV24-1 TRBD2 TGTGCCACCAGTGATTCTGGCCTAGCGGGGTGGAGGAGAGAGACCCAGTACTTC CATSDSGLAGWRRETQYF
TRBJ2-7 many TRBV5-1 TRBD2 TGCGCCAGCAGTTCCGGGACTAGGTTCAACGAGCAGTACTTC CASSSGTRFNEQYF
TRBJ2-5 many TRBV25-1 - TGTGCCAGCAGTGAGGCAGGCCAAGAGACCCAGTACTTC CASSEAGQETQYF
TRBJ2-1 - TRBV20-1 TRBD2 TGCAGTGCTAGACCACGACTAGCCCCCTTCTACAATGAGCAGTTCTTC CSARPRLAPFYNEQFF
TRBJ1-4 - TRBV7-2 - TGTGCCAGCAGCAGTTTCAGATCAACTAATGAAAAACTGTTTTTT CASSSFRSTNEKLFF
TRBJ2-7 many TRBV11-2 TRBD2 TGTGCCAGCAGCTTTAGCGGGGGGGCGCGAGTCTCCTACGAGCAGTACTTC CASSFSGGARVSYEQYF
TRBJ2-3 - TRBV30 TRBD2 TGTGCCTGGAGGACTAGCGGGGGCCCAGATACGCGGTATTTT CAWRTSGGPDTRYF
TRBJ2-1 many TRBV19 TRBD2 TGTGCCAGTATCCGGACTAGCGGGGGGGTCTCCTACAATGAGCAGTTCTTC CASIRTSGGVSYNEQFF
TRBJ1-1 many TRBV7-9 - TGTGCCAGCAGCTGGAGGGGGTTGGACACTGAAGCTTTCTTT CASSWRGLDTEAFF
TRBJ1-1 - TRBV19 TRBD1 TGTGCCAGTAGTAGGAGGGGGCCGGTTACTGAAGCTTTCTTT CASSRRGPVTEAFF
TRBJ2-2 few TRBV6-4 - TGTGCCAGCAGTGACAGGGCCGGGGAGCTGTTTTTT CASSDRAGELFF
TRBJ2-3 - TRBV29-1 - TGCGGCGTTGGGAGACAAGCTAGCACAGATACGCAGTATTTT CGVGRQASTDTQYF
TRBJ2-1 few TRBV15 TRBD2 TGTGCCACCAGCAGAGTTAGCGGGGGGGCGAATGAGCAGTTCTTC CATSRVSGGANEQFF
TRBJ2-1 many TRBV20-1 - TGCAGTGCTAGCGGAGGGGGAAATTACAATGAGCAGTTCTTC CSASGGGNYNEQFF
TRBJ1-6 many TRBV9 TRBD1 TGTGCCAGCAGCGGCGACAGGGGCCTCTACAGCTCCTATAATTCACCCCTCCACTTT CASSGDRGLYSSYNSPLHF
TRBJ2-1 many TRBV5-6 TRBD1 TGTGCCAGCAGCTCCCAGGGGGTAGGGTACAATGAGCAGTTCTTC CASSSQGVGYNEQFF
TRBJ1-1 - TRBV27 - TGTGCCAGCAGTTTATCGTCCAGGGCCACTGAAGCTTTCTTT CASSLSSRATEAFF
TRBJ1-2 many TRBV6-6 - TGTGCCAGCAGTATGGACAGAAACTATGGCTACACCTTC CASSMDRNYGYTF